The clone carrying this TCR beta chain was observed many times. These data originate in a study of T cells in Graves' hyperthyroidism and ophthalmopathy. The investigators amplified TCR beta CDR3 regions from RNA transcripts. Researchers ran a first-round RT-PCR on the TCR CDR3 using the HTBI primer set. A single record per CDR3 protein comes from TCRdb applying MiXCR to the multiplex PCR reads. This table has roughly 530,000 distinct CDR3 sequences, under 20% appearing once. This CDR3 has 16 residues. Trimming shortened V by 1 base and J by 3 bases, and 18 bases separated the two germline ends. Germline V gene data show CDR1 as DFQATT and CDR2 as SNEGSKA (reference sequence).

This rearrangement joins TRBV20-1 to TRBJ1-2; D gene unclear. This clonotype was obtained from a woman under 30 with Graves' ophthalmopathy. Material for sequencing was blood. CDR3 bases: TGCAGTGCTAGAGCCCCCGAACTGCAGGCGGACTATGGCTACACCTTC. As protein: CSARAPELQADYGYTF.